What follows are 25 T cell receptor beta chains derived from one specimen sequenced in a study of blood T cells in healthy people across ages. The second PCR ran roughly 7 to 11 cycles with a sample-barcoded 5' primer and J-beta primers. TCRdb recomputed calls from the 5' RACE reads with MiXCR, one row per CDR3 protein. The repertoire holds 750,000 to 950,000 distinct CDR3 sequences, with about 55% as singletons. The material sequenced was blood. The receptors derive from a man older than 75 in good health.

The rearrangement joins TRBV3-1 to TRBJ1-1, with D unclear. The CDR3 totals 19 residues. V was shortened by 0 bases and J by 0 bases, with 20 bases between the two germline ends. The germline V gene encodes CDR1 LGHDT and CDR2 YNNKEL (reference sequence). This chain's CDR3 is CASSQEEPDGVWLNTEAFF. CDR3 nucleotide sequence: TGTGCCAGCAGCCAAGAGGAGCCGGACGGGGTTTGGTTGAACACTGAAGCTTTCTTT.

The CDR3 reads CASSLENPKGYEQYF. The DNA for the CDR3 is TGCGCCAGCAGCTTGGAGAACCCGAAAGGCTACGAGCAGTACTTC. The chain uses TRBV5-1 and TRBJ2-7; D unclear. This CDR3 has 15 residues. With 0 bases removed from V and 3 bases from J, the gap between germline ends came to 13 bases. Germline V gene data show CDR1 as SGHRS and CDR2 as YFSETQ.

The chain has TRBV28 and TRBJ2-1, with D perhaps TRBD1 (6 bases). CDR3 length equals 14 residues. The V gene's germline CDR1 is MDHEN and CDR2 SYDVKM. Trimming left V 2 bases short and J 7 bases short, with 12 bases between. The CDR3, as DNA: TGTGCCAGCAGTTTAATCACAGGGTGGAATGAGCAGTTCTTC. Protein sequence: CASSLITGWNEQFF.

The genes are TRBV24-1 and TRBJ2-3, with 7 nucleotides matching TRBD1. This CDR3 region has 17 residues. V lost 1 base, J lost 2 bases, and 8 bases stayed unmatched. CDR1 is KGHDR, CDR2 SFDVKD, per germline. CDR3: CATSDLSRGRDTDTQYF. DNA for the CDR3: TGTGCCACCAGTGATTTATCGAGGGGGCGAGACACAGATACGCAGTATTTT.

This clonotype has a handful of counts. The chain carries TRBV6-4 and TRBJ1-2; TRBD1 matches at 7 bases. Germline CDR1 is MRHNA and CDR2 is SNTAGT. V lost 5 bases to trimming and J lost 4 bases; unmatched junction nucleotides: 10. The CDR3 extends over 15 amino acids. The CDR3 reads CASSSTGAESYGYTF. The CDR3 DNA follows: TGTGCCAGCAGTTCCACAGGGGCGGAGAGCTATGGCTACACCTTC.

This clonotype came up many times. V usage is TRBV5-5 and J usage is TRBJ2-1; D might be TRBD2 (5 bases). V was pared by 4 bases and J by 5 bases, with 16 bases between. CDR1 is SGHKS and CDR2 is YYEKEE in the germline V gene (reference sequence). The CDR3 spans 15 residues. CDR3 nucleotides: TGTGCCAGCAGCGCCCGGGGTAGCGTGGACAATGAGCAGTTCTTC. Its protein is CASSARGSVDNEQFF.

This clonotype was observed a few times. The V call is TRBV2, the J call TRBJ2-3; 7 bases are a match to TRBD2. CDR1 and CDR2 (germline): SNHLY, FYNNEI. CDR3 length: 14 residues. J was trimmed by 5 bases and V by 6 bases; bases with no gene match: 8. CDR3 bases: TGTGCCAGCAGAACGGCGGGAGCCGGAGATACGCAGTATTTT. This codes for CASRTAGAGDTQYF.

The V call is TRBV20-1, the J call TRBJ2-2; D is possibly TRBD1 or TRBD2 (5 bases each). The CDR3 spans 14 residues. Between the trimmed V and J ends, which lost 0 bases and 6 bases, there was a span of 11 bases. Germline CDR1 is DFQATT and CDR2 is SNEGSKA (reference sequence). CDR3 amino acids: CSARDGGFAGELFF. In DNA, the CDR3 is TGCAGTGCTAGAGATGGGGGTTTTGCCGGGGAGCTGTTTTTT.

The V and J genes are TRBV20-1 and TRBJ2-1, with TRBD1 identical over 7 bases. Germline V gives CDR1 DFQATT, CDR2 SNEGSKA (reference sequence). The V and J ends lost 5 bases and 12 bases, in that order; junction bases with no gene match: 16. The CDR3 extends over 14 amino acids. The CDR3 region is CSAERGTDEGGQFF. For the CDR3, the DNA is TGCAGTGCTGAACGAGGGACAGATGAAGGGGGGCAGTTCTTC.

This clonotype was counted once. The chain combines TRBV6-6 with TRBJ1-6; D ambiguous. The germline V gene encodes CDR1 MNHNY and CDR2 SVGAGI (reference sequence). V was clipped by 5 bases and J by 11 bases, with 10 bases between them. The CDR3 is 12 amino acids. The CDR3 here is CASSQEFPPLHF. In DNA, the CDR3 is TGTGCCAGCAGTCAAGAATTTCCACCCCTCCACTTT.

V is TRBV7-8 and J is TRBJ1-1; possibly TRBD1 for D (5 bases). V was cut by 4 bases and J by 3 bases, with 9 bases left in between. The germline V gene has CDR1 SGHVS and CDR2 FQNEAQ. The CDR3 is 13 residues long. The CDR3 nucleotides are TGTGCCAGCAGCTGGGACGTTGACACTGAAGCTTTCTTT. This translates into CASSWDVDTEAFF.

The V and J genes are TRBV7-2 and TRBJ1-3, with 9 nucleotides matching TRBD1. In germline, CDR1 is SGHTA, CDR2 FQGNSA. The CDR3 runs 13 residues. Trimming at V came to 5 bases and at J to 9 bases, leaving 5 bases not matched to a gene. This CDR3 reads CASSRDRVGTIYF. Written as DNA, the CDR3 is TGTGCCAGCAGCCGGGACAGGGTTGGCACCATATATTTT.

The V call is TRBV7-2, the J call TRBJ2-1; a possible D gene is TRBD1 (7 bases). Germline loops: CDR1 SGHTA, CDR2 FQGNSA. There are 16 residues in the CDR3. Trimming took off 2 bases at V and 6 bases at J, with 17 bases between the two ends. CDR3 sequence (DNA): TGTGCCAGCAGCTTACAGGGGGGTACAAGGAGCAATGAGCAGTTCTTC. Its protein product is CASSLQGGTRSNEQFF.

The gene calls are TRBV24-1 and TRBJ1-1; D is possibly TRBD1 (6 bases). Germline V lookup: CDR1 KGHDR, CDR2 SFDVKD. Trimming cost V 12 bases and J 4 bases, with 17 bases left between them. This CDR3 spans 13 amino acids. The CDR3 reads CASEGVGGTEAFF. CDR3 in DNA: TGTGCCTCCGAGGGGGTTGGGGGCACTGAAGCTTTCTTT.

J is TRBJ2-7 and V is TRBV13; D may correspond to TRBD1 or TRBD2 (7 bases each). CDR3 length: 15 residues. Per the germline V gene, CDR1 is PRHDT and CDR2 is FYEKMQ (reference sequence). Trimming removed 7 bases at V and 3 bases at J, with 19 bases between. The CDR3 sequence: CASTSGGVSHYEQYF. In DNA form, the CDR3 reads TGTGCCAGCACCTCAGGGGGGGTTTCCCACTACGAGCAGTACTTC.

V usage is TRBV5-1 and J usage is TRBJ2-4; weak D call: TRBD1 (7 bases). Trimming removed 1 base at V and 2 bases at J, with 13 bases between. The CDR3 totals 16 residues. Per germline, CDR1 SGHRS and CDR2 YFSETQ. DNA of the CDR3: TGCGCCAGCAGCTTGTCGGCAGGGGGGTCCAAAAACATTCAGTACTTC. Translating gives CASSLSAGGSKNIQYF.

The V and J genes are TRBV6-1 and TRBJ2-1; possible D gene TRBD1, 5 bases. There are 13 residues in the CDR3. V lost 7 bases and J lost 8, with 15 bases in between. Per the germline V gene, CDR1 is MNHNS and CDR2 is SASEGT. CDR3 region: CASKGVGLDEQFF. CDR3 DNA sequence: TGTGCCAGCAAAGGGGTAGGGCTCGATGAGCAGTTCTTC.

The sample holds a few counts of this clonotype. This chain uses TRBV9 with TRBJ2-3, with TRBD2 matching over 14 bases. The length of the CDR3 is 16 residues. V lost 2 bases, J lost 5 bases, and 4 bases stayed unmatched. In germline, CDR1 is SGDLS, CDR2 YYNGEE. The chain's CDR3 is CASSVGLAGAKDTQYF. The CDR3 DNA reads as TGTGCCAGCAGCGTGGGACTAGCGGGAGCTAAAGATACGCAGTATTTT. The whole variable domain, filled in from reference TRBV9 and TRBJ2-3, reads DSGVTQTPKHLITATGQRVTLRCSPRSGDLSVYWYQQSLDQGLQFLIQYYNGEERAKGNILERFSAQQFPDLHSELNLSSLELGDSALYFCASSVGLAGAKDTQYFGPGTRLTVL.

This clonotype was counted between two and nine times. The V gene is TRBV7-3, the J gene TRBJ2-7, with 7 bases lining up with TRBD2. Germline CDR1 and CDR2: SGHTA and FQGTGA. The CDR3 runs 14 residues. The V gene end was trimmed by 0 bases and the J gene end by 6 bases; junction bases not matched to a gene: 5. Here the CDR3 DNA reads TGTGCCAGCAGCTTAACGGAATCGGGGGGCGAGCAGTACTTC. Translating gives CASSLTESGGEQYF. Filled out from reference TRBV7-3 and TRBJ2-7, the complete variable domain reads GAGVSQTPSNKVTEKGKYVELRCDPISGHTALYWYRQSLGQGPEFLIYFQGTGAADDSGLPNDRFFAVRPEGSVSTLKIQRTERGDSAVYLCASSLTESGGEQYFGPGTRLTVT.

V is TRBV4-1 and J is TRBJ2-7, with 8 positions matching TRBD1. This CDR3 comprises 15 residues. J was trimmed by 5 bases and V by 2 bases; bases with no gene match: 8. The germline gives CDR1 MGHRA, CDR2 YSYEKL. The CDR3 sequence: CASSQFRTGLHEQYF. DNA of the CDR3: TGCGCCAGCAGCCAATTCAGGACAGGGTTGCACGAGCAGTACTTC.

The V gene is TRBV27, the J gene TRBJ2-3; TRBD2 matches 13 bases. The germline V gene encodes CDR1 MNHEY and CDR2 SMNVEV (reference sequence). Unmatched junction bases numbered 4, after V lost 3 bases and J lost 4 bases. CDR3 length: 16 residues. As DNA, the CDR3 is TGTGCCAGCAGTTTTGGCGGACTAGCGGGAGCAGATACGCAGTATTTT. It codes for CASSFGGLAGADTQYF.

The gene calls are TRBV5-1 and TRBJ2-4; no clear D. The V end was cut by 3 bases, the J end by 0 bases, with 7 bases between. The CDR3 runs 14 residues. Germline V gene data show CDR1 as SGHRS and CDR2 as YFSETQ. The CDR3 DNA is TGCGCCAGCAGCTCGGTAGGAGCCAAAAACATTCAGTACTTC. Protein product: CASSSVGAKNIQYF. Supplemented by reference TRBV5-1 and TRBJ2-4, the full variable domain reads KAGVTQTPRYLIKTRGQQVTLSCSPISGHRSVSWYQQTPGQGLQFLFEYFSETQRNKGNFPGRFSGRQFSNSRSEMNVSTLELGDSALYLCASSSVGAKNIQYFGAGTRLSVL.

This rearrangement joins TRBV24-1 to TRBJ2-1; TRBD2 might be the D (7 bases). With 1 base removed from V and 0 bases from J, the gap between germline ends came to 9 bases. The germline gives CDR1 KGHDR, CDR2 SFDVKD. The CDR3 covers 16 residues. The CDR3 nucleotides are TGTGCCACCAGTGATTTAGGGGGGGGCTCCTACAATGAGCAGTTCTTC. Its translation: CATSDLGGGSYNEQFF.

Only a few counts were recorded for this clonotype. This chain uses TRBV24-1 with TRBJ2-3, with TRBD2 as a possible D gene (7 bases). Germline V gene sequence: CDR1 KGHDR, CDR2 SFDVKD. CDR3 length: 18 amino acids. Trimming shortened V by 6 bases and J by 6 bases, and 27 bases separated the two germline ends. The CDR3 DNA is TGTGCCACCAGTTCGCCATTGGGGGGGGGGCATCAAGGGGATACGCAGTATTTT. Its protein product is CATSSPLGGGHQGDTQYF.

CDR3 bases: TGCGCCAGCAGCTTCGGGACAGCTCTAGCGGAGCACAGATACGCGTATTTT. Protein: CASSFGTALAEHRYAYF. The chain employs TRBV5-1 and TRBJ2-3; D is perhaps TRBD1 or TRBD2 (7 bases each). Germline V gives CDR1 SGHRS, CDR2 YFSETQ. Trimming removed 2 bases at V and 14 bases at J, with 30 bases between. CDR3 length: 17 residues.